The T cell receptor beta chain described here comes from a study of T cells in Graves' hyperthyroidism and ophthalmopathy. Amplification of TCR beta CDR3 regions used RNA as the template. RT-PCR in the first round (using the HTBI primer set) targeted the TCR CDR3. TCRdb analysed the multiplex PCR reads with MiXCR anew, one entry per CDR3 protein. This table holds around 340,000 distinct CDR3 sequences, 16% found once. Participants, patients aged 18 to 65, had newly diagnosed hyperthyroidism with a duration under 2 months. Criteria for exclusion of patients were uncontrolled infection, other autoimmune disease, pregnancy or lactation. Diagnosis rested on symptoms, serum thyroxine and TRAb, thyroid ultrasound, and orbital computed tomography. The CDR3 runs 10 residues. V lost 8 bases and J lost 7, with 10 bases in between. Germline V lookup: CDR1 SQVTM, CDR2 ANQGSEA.

The sample consisted of blood. This sequence originates from a man aged 25 to 40 with Graves' hyperthyroidism. The J gene is TRBJ2-3, the V gene TRBV29-1; D remains unclear. The CDR3 sequence: CSLKINTQYF. The CDR3 nucleotides read TGCAGCCTGAAAATAAATACGCAGTATTTT.